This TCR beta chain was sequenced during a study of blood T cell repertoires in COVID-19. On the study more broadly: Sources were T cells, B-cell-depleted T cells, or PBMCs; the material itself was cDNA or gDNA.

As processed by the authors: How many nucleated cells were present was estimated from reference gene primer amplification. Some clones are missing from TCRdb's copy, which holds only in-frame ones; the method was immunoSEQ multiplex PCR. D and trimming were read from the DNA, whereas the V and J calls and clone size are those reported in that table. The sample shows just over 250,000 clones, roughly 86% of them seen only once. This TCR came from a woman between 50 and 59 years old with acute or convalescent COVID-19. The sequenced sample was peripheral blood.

The DNA for the CDR3 is TGTGCCAGCAAAAAGGACAGGGGGGAGACCCAGTACTTC. This sequence encodes CASKKDRGETQYF. The chain links TRBV2 to TRBJ2-5; 10 nucleotides line up with TRBD1. Trimming cost V 7 bases and J 5 bases; bases outside gene matches: 4. The CDR3 is made up of 13 amino acids. CDR1 and CDR2 (germline): SNHLY, FYNNEI.